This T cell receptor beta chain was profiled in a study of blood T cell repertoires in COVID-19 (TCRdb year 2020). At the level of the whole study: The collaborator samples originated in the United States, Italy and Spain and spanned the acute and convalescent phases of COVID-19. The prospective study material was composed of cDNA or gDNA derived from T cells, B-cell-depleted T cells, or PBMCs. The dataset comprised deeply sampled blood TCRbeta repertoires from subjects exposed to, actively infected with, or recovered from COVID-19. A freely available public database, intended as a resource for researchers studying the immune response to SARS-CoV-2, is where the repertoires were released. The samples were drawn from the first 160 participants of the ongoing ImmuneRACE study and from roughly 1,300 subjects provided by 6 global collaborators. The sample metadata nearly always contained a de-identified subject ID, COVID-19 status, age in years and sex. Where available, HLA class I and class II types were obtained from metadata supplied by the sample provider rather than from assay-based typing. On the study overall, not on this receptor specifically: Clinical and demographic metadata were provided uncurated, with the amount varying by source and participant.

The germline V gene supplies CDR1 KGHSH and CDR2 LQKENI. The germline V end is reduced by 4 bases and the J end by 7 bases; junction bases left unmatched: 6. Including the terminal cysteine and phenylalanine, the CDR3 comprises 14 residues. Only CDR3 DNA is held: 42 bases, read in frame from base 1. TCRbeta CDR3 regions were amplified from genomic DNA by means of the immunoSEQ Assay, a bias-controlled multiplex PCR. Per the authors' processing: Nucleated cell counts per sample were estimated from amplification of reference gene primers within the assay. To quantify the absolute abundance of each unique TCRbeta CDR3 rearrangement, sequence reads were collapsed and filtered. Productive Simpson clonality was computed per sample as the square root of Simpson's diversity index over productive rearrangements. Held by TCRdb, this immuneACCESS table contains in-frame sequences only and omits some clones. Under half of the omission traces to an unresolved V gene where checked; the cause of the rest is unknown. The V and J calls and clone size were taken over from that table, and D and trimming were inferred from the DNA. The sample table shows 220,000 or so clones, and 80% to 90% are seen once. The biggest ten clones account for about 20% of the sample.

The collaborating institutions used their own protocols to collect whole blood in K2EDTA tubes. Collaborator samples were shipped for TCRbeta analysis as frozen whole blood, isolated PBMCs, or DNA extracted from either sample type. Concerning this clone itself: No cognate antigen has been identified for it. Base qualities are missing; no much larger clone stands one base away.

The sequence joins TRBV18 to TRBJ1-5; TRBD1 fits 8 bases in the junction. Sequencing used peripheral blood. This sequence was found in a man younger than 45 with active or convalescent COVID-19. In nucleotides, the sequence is TGTGCCAGCTCACAAGGACAGGGCGGCCAGCCCCAGCATTTT. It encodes CASSQGQGGQPQHF.